The clone carrying this T cell receptor (beta chain) was recorded at least ten times. The antigen remains unidentified. The data were obtained in a study of T cells in Graves' hyperthyroidism and ophthalmopathy. Regarding the study as a whole: Peripheral blood also featured most of the thyroid clonotypes expanded above 0.001.

Amplification of TCR beta CDR3 regions was performed using RNA transcripts as template. First-round RT-PCR targeting the TCR CDR3 was performed with the HTBI primer set. MiXCR was run by TCRdb on the multiplex PCR reads, yielding one entry per CDR3 protein. Among about 530,000 distinct CDR3 sequences, approximately 17% were seen once, and the ten largest hold 17%. V was cut by 2 bases and J by 6 bases, with 9 bases left in between. CDR3 length: 13 amino acids. Germline values: CDR1 SGHKS, CDR2 YYEKEE (reference sequence). Patients with uncontrolled infections, other autoimmune diseases, pregnancy or lactation were excluded. The PBMCs had their origin in 10 ml of fresh peripheral blood.

The gene calls are TRBV5-5 and TRBJ2-1; D unclear. Sequencing was performed on blood. This sequence was found in a woman aged 18-30 years with Graves' ophthalmopathy. This chain's CDR3 is CASSFRTGNEQFF. As DNA, the CDR3 is TGTGCCAGCAGCTTCCGGACGGGCAATGAGCAGTTCTTC.